This TCR beta chain is drawn from a study of identical twins. A single record per CDR3 protein comes from TCRdb applying MiXCR to the 5' RACE reads. This table holds a few hundred thousand distinct CDR3 sequences, about 12% found once. This clonotype has ten or more counts. Trimming left V 3 bases short and J 2 bases short, with 11 bases between. CDR1 is DFQATT, CDR2 SNEGSKA, per germline (reference sequence). CDR3 length equals 13 residues. These data also featured in a second study, about yellow fever vaccine responses in identical twins.

The specimen sequenced was CD8+ T cells sorted from blood. The chain carries TRBV20-1 and TRBJ2-7; D possibly corresponds to TRBD1 (5 bases). This sequence originates from a young woman in good health. CDR3 region: CSARSQGTYEQYV. CDR3 bases: TGCAGTGCTAGGTCTCAGGGAACCTACGAGCAGTACGTC.